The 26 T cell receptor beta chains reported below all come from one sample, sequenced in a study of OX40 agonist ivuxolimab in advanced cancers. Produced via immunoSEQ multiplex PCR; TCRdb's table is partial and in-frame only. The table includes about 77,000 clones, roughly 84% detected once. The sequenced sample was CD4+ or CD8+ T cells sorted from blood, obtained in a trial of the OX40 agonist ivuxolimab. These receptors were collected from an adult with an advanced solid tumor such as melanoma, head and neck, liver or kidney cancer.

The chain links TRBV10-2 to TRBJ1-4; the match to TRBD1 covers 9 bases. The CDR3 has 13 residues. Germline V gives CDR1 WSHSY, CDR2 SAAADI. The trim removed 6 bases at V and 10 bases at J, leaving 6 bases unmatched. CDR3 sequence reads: CASSRDRAGKLFF. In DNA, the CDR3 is TGCGCCAGCAGCAGGGACAGGGCAGGAAAACTGTTTTTT.

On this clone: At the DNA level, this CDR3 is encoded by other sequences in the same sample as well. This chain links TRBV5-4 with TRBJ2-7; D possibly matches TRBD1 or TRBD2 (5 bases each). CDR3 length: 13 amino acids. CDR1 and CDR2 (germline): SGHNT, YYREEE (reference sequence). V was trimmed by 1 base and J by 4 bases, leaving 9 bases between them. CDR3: CASSLSGAYEQYF. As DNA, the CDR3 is TGTGCCAGCAGCTTGTCCGGGGCGTACGAGCAGTACTTC.

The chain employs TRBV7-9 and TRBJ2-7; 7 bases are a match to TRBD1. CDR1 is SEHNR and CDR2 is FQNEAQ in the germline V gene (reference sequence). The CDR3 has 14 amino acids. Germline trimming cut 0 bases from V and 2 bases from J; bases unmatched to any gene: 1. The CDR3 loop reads CASSLAGGTYEQYF. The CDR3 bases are TGTGCCAGCAGCTTAGCAGGGGGCACCTACGAGCAGTACTTC.

CDR3 in DNA: TGTGCCAGCAGCCCCACACGCGATTCGCCCCAGCATTTT. This encodes CASSPTRDSPQHF. This chain joins TRBV7-6 and TRBJ1-5; D not certain. Trimming took off 5 bases at V and 9 bases at J, with 14 bases between the two ends. Germline V gene data show CDR1 as SGHVS and CDR2 as FNYEAQ. This CDR3 is 13 amino acids long.

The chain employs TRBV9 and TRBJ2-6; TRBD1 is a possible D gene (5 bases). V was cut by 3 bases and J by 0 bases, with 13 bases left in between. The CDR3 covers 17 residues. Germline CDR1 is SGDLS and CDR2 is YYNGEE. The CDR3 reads CASSAFGANSGANVLTF. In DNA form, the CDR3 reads TGTGCCAGCAGCGCCTTTGGGGCTAACTCTGGGGCCAACGTCCTGACTTTC.

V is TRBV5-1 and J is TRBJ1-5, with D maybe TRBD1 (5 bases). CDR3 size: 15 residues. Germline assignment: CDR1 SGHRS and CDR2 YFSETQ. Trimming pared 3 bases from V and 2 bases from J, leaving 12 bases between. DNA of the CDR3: TGCGCCAGCAGCTGGGGCCCGGAGGGCAATCAGCCCCAGCATTTT. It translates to CASSWGPEGNQPQHF.

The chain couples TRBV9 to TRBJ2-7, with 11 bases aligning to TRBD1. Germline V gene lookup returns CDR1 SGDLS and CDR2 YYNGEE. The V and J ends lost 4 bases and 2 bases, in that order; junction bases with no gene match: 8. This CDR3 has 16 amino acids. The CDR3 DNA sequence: TGTGCCAGCAGCCTAGGACAGGGACAGGGGGCCTACGAGCAGTACTTC. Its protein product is CASSLGQGQGAYEQYF.

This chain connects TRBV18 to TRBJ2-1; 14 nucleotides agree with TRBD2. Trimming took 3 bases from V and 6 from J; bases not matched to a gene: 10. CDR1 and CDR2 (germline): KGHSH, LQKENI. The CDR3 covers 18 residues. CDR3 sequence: CASSPAGTSGSWGNEQFF. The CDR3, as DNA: TGTGCCAGCTCACCTGCCGGGACTAGCGGGAGTTGGGGCAATGAGCAGTTCTTC.

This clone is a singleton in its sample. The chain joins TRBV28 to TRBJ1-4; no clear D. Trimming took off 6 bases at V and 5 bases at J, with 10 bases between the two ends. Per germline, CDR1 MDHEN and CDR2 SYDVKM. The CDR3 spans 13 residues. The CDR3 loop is CASRAPSNEKLFF. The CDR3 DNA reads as TGTGCCAGCAGGGCCCCGTCAAATGAAAAACTGTTTTTT.

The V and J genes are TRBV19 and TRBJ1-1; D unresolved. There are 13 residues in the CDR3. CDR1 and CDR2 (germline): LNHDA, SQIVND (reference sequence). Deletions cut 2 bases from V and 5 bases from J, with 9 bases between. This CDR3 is CASSIRVETEAFF. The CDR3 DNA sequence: TGTGCCAGTAGTATAAGGGTGGAGACTGAAGCTTTCTTT. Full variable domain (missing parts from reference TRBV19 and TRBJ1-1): DGGITQSPKYLFRKEGQNVTLSCEQNLNHDAMYWYRQDPGQGLRLIYYSQIVNDFQKGDIAEGYSVSREKKESFPLTVTSAQKNPTAFYLCASSIRVETEAFFGQGTRLTVV.

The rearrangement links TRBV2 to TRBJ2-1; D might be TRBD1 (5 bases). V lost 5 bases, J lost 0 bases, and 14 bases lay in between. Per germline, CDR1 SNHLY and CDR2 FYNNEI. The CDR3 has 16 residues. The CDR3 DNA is TGTGCCAGCAGTCCAGGGTCCCTGCGCTCCTACAATGAGCAGTTCTTC. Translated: CASSPGSLRSYNEQFF.

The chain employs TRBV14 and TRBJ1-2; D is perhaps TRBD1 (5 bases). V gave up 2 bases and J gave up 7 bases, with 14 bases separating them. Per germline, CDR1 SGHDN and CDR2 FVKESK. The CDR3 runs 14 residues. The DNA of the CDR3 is TGTGCCAGCAGCCAATCAGGGTGGGAACGTGGCTACACCTTC. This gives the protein CASSQSGWERGYTF.

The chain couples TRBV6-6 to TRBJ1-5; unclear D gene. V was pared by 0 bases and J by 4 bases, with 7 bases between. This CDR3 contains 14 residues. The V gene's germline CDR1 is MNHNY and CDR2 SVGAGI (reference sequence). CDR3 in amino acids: CASSYSGWNQPQHF. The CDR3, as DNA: TGTGCCAGCAGTTACTCGGGGTGGAATCAGCCCCAGCATTTT.

In nucleotides, the CDR3 is TGTGCCAGCAGCTCCCTGTGGTCCGCGGTCTCCACCGGGGAGCTGTTTTTT. Its protein is CASSSLWSAVSTGELFF. The gene calls are TRBV5-6 and TRBJ2-2; no clear D. Trimming removed 3 bases from V and 4 bases from J, with 19 bases in between. CDR1 is SGHDT, CDR2 YYEEEE, per germline. The CDR3 has 17 residues.

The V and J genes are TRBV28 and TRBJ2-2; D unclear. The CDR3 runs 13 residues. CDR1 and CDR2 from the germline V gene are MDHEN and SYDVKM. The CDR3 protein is CATRAHLTGELFF. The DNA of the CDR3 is TGTGCAACCCGGGCACACCTCACCGGGGAGCTGTTTTTT.

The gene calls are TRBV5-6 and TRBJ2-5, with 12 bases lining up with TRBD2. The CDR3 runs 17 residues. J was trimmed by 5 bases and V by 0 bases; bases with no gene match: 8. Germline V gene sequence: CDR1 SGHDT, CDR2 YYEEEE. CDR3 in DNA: TGTGCCAGCAGCTTGGCCCCTAGCGGGAGGGCCGGGGAGACCCAGTACTTC. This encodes CASSLAPSGRAGETQYF.

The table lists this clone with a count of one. The CDR3 reads CASSPRTKGEQYF. The CDR3 DNA reads as TGTGCCAGCAGCCCCCGGACAAAGGGCGAGCAGTACTTC. The V and J genes are TRBV27 and TRBJ2-7; maybe TRBD1 (5 bases). V dropped 6 bases and J dropped 6 bases, with 15 bases sitting between them. CDR3 length equals 13 residues. From germline, CDR1 is MNHEY and CDR2 SMNVEV (reference sequence).

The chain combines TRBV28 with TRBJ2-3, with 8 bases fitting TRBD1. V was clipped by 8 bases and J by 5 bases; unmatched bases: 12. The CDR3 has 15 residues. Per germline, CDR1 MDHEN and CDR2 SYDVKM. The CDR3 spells CASSHPRGRGDTQYF. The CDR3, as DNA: TGTGCCAGCTCCCATCCCAGGGGGCGGGGAGATACGCAGTATTTT.

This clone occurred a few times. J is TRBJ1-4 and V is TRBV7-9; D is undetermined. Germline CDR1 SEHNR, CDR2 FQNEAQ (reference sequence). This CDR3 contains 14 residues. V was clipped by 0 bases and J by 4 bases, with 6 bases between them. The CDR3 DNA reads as TGTGCCAGCAGCTTAGCCAGAGATAATGAAAAACTGTTTTTT. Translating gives CASSLARDNEKLFF.

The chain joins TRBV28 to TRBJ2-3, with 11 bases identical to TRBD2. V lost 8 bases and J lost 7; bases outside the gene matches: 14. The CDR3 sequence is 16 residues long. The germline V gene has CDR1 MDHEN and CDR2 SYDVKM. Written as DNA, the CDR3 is TGTGCCAGCCCCCCAAGGATAGCGGGAGGGCCACATACGCAGTATTTT. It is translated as CASPPRIAGGPHTQYF.

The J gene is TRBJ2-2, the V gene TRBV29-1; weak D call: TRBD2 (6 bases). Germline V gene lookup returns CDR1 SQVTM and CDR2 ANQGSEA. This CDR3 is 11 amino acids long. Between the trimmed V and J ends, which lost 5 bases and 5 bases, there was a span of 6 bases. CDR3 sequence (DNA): TGCAGCGTTCGGGAGACCGGGGAGCTGTTTTTT. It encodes CSVRETGELFF.

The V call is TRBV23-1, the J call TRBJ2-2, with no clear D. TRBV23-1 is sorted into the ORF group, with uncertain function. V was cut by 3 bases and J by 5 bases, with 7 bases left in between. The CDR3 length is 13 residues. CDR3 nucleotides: TGCGCCAGCAGTCAGTCCTATACCGGGGAGCTGTTTTTT. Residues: CASSQSYTGELFF.

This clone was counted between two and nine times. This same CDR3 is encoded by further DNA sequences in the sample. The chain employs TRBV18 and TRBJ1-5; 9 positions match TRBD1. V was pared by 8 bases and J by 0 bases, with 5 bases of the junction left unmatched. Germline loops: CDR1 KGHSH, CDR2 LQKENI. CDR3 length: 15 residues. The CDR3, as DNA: TGTGCCAGCGCCCCGACAGGGGGTAGCAATCAGCCCCAGCATTTT. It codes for CASAPTGGSNQPQHF.

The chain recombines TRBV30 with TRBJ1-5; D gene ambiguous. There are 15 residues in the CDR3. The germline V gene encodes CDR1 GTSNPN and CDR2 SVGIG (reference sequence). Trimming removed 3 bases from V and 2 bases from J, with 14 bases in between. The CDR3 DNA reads TGTGCCTGGAGCACCCAGACGTCCGGCAATCAGCCCCAGCATTTT. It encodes CAWSTQTSGNQPQHF.

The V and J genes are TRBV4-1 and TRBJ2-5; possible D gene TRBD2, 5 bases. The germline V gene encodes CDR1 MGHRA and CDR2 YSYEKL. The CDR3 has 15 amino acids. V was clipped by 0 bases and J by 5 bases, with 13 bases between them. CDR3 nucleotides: TGCGCCAGCAGCCAAGATGGCTCGGGGTATGAGACCCAGTACTTC. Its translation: CASSQDGSGYETQYF.

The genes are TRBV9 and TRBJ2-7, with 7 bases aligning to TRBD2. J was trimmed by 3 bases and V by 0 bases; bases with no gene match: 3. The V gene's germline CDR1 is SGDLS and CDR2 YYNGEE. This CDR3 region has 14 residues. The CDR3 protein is CASSVEAGSYEQYF. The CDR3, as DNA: TGTGCCAGCAGCGTAGAAGCGGGGAGCTACGAGCAGTACTTC.